Listed below are T cell receptor beta chains from one sample, sequenced in a study of shared T cell receptors in the human thymus. Measured with immunoSEQ multiplex PCR; TCRdb has only the in-frame clones, and not every one. Among under 450,000 clones listed, 95% were seen once. The sequenced sample was thymocytes. Every receptor here comes from a human donor. Both conserved end residues are part of each CDR3. A D gene is named only where the DNA matches it firmly. Size is omitted from some rows. Given values are once, few, many or a class for expanded clones.

. | TRBJ2-1 | TRBD2 | TRBV27 | CASSSGLAGANEQFF | TGTGCCAGCAGTTCGGGACTAGCGGGAGCCAATGAGCAGTTCTTC
. | TRBJ2-7 | . | TRBV11-2 | CASSGGAVQYF | TGTGCCAGCAGCGGAGGGGCGGTGCAGTACTTC
. | TRBJ2-7 | . | TRBV5-5 | CASSLAKCLANYEQYF | TGTGCCAGCAGCTTGGCCAAATGTCTAGCTAACTACGAGCAGTACTTC
. | TRBJ2-3 | TRBD1 | TRBV19 | CASSTDDRGDTQYF | TGTGCCAGTAGTACGGACGACAGGGGAGATACGCAGTATTTT
few | TRBJ1-4 | TRBD1 | TRBV7-9 | CASSEWDRGDEKLFF | TGTGCCAGCAGCGAATGGGACAGAGGAGACGAAAAACTGTTTTTT
. | TRBJ2-3 | . | TRBV5-1 | CASSLAQITDTQYF | TGCGCCAGCAGCTTGGCCCAGATCACAGATACGCAGTATTTT
. | TRBJ2-7 | . | TRBV2 | CASLSIFVSYEQYF | TGTGCCAGCCTCTCGATTTTTGTAAGCTACGAGCAGTACTTC
. | TRBJ1-1 | . | TRBV5-4 | CASSPEVGGNTEAFF | TGTGCCAGCAGCCCCGAGGTAGGGGGGAACACTGAAGCTTTCTTT
. | TRBJ1-4 | TRBD1 | TRBV19 | CASSPDNRGRHEKLFF | TGTGCCAGTAGTCCGGACAACAGGGGGCGGCATGAAAAACTGTTTTTT
. | TRBJ2-7 | . | TRBV27 | CASSPHATGSQGAYEQYF | TGTGCCAGCAGTCCCCACGCAACAGGGAGCCAGGGAGCCTACGAGCAGTACTTC
. | TRBJ2-2 | . | TRBV18 | CASSPPRGISTGELFF | TGTGCCAGCTCACCACCGAGAGGGATAAGTACCGGGGAGCTGTTTTTT
. | TRBJ2-1 | TRBD2 | TRBV15 | CATSRRLAGDNEQFF | TGTGCCACCAGCAGAAGACTAGCGGGAGACAATGAGCAGTTCTTC
. | TRBJ2-3 | . | TRBV7-9 | CASSLEGGEVADTQYF | TGTGCCAGCAGCTTAGAAGGCGGGGAGGTGGCAGATACGCAGTATTTT
. | TRBJ1-3 | . | TRBV2 | CASRWDGNTIYF | TGTGCCAGCAGGTGGGACGGAAACACCATATATTTT
. | TRBJ1-5 | TRBD1 | TRBV5-5 | CASSIRDRVSDHQPQHF | TGTGCCAGCAGCATCCGGGACAGGGTGTCGGATCATCAGCCCCAGCATTTT
once | TRBJ1-1 | TRBD1 | TRBV19 | CASSPRPAGGARNTEAFF | TGTGCCAGTAGTCCGAGGCCCGCAGGGGGCGCCCGGAACACTGAAGCTTTCTTT
. | TRBJ2-2 | . | TRBV19 | CASSAPKGLGGELFF | TGTGCCAGTAGTGCCCCGAAGGGGCTGGGCGGGGAGCTGTTTTTT
. | TRBJ2-1 | TRBD1 | TRBV7-6 | CASSLEGGDHRDRVNEQFF | TGTGCCAGCAGCTTAGAAGGGGGGGACCACCGGGACAGGGTGAATGAGCAGTTCTTC
. | TRBJ2-2 | . | TRBV6-1 | CASSLTGANTGELFF | TGTGCCAGCAGCCTTACCGGGGCCAACACCGGGGAGCTGTTTTTT
. | TRBJ2-1 | . | TRBV15 | CATSRGINNEQFF | TGTGCCACCAGCAGAGGGATCAACAATGAGCAGTTCTTC
. | TRBJ2-7 | . | TRBV14 | CASSHNRGQVLKRGRAGEQYF | TGTGCCAGCAGCCATAACCGAGGACAGGTCCTAAAAAGAGGGAGGGCCGGGGAGCAGTACTTC
. | TRBJ2-3 | TRBD2 | TRBV4-2 | CASSLGLAGGPIPDTQYF | TGTGCCAGCAGCCTAGGACTAGCGGGAGGGCCAATCCCAGATACGCAGTATTTT
. | TRBJ2-7 | . | TRBV9 | CASSPGLGDYEQYF | TGTGCCAGCAGCCCGGGTCTAGGAGACTACGAGCAGTACTTC
. | TRBJ1-2 | . | TRBV7-3 | CASSLTGPYPNYGYTF | TGTGCCAGCAGCCTTACAGGTCCTTACCCTAACTATGGCTACACCTTC
. | TRBJ1-5 | . | TRBV4-3 | CASSQGSNQPQHF | TGCGCCAGCAGCCAAGGTAGCAATCAGCCCCAGCATTTT
. | TRBJ1-3 | . | TRBV19 | CASSMPSTAGNTIYF | TGTGCCAGTAGTATGCCCTCGACCGCTGGAAACACCATATATTTT
once | TRBJ2-5 | . | TRBV19 | CATRVGPEETQYF | TGTGCCACCCGGGTGGGGCCAGAAGAGACCCAGTACTTC
. | TRBJ2-5 | TRBD1 | TRBV6-5 | CASSYWTGGEGTQYF | TGTGCCAGCAGTTACTGGACAGGGGGCGAAGGGACCCAGTACTTC
. | TRBJ2-3 | . | TRBV7-2 | CASSFPLGVRDTQYF | TGTGCCAGCAGCTTTCCCTTAGGGGTCCGAGATACGCAGTATTTT
. | TRBJ2-3 | . | TRBV5-1 | CASSPYLIYGTDTQYF | TGCGCCAGCAGCCCGTACCTCATCTACGGGACAGATACGCAGTATTTT
. | TRBJ2-7 | TRBD1 | TRBV28 | CASSLSGQGRHEQYF | TGTGCCAGCAGTCTGTCGGGACAGGGGAGACACGAGCAGTACTTC
once | TRBJ1-1 | . | TRBV25-1 | CASSPNWEPFEAFF | TGTGCCAGCAGTCCAAACTGGGAACCGTTTGAAGCTTTCTTT
. | TRBJ2-7 | . | TRBV4-1 | CASSQVGGHSYEQYF | TGCGCCAGCAGCCAAGTAGGTGGCCATTCCTACGAGCAGTACTTC
. | TRBJ1-2 | . | TRBV27 | CASSQSRTLLYGYTF | TGTGCCAGCAGTCAAAGCAGGACACTTTTGTATGGCTACACCTTC
. | TRBJ2-1 | TRBD2 | TRBV19 | CASSVNRGRIPYNEQFF | TGTGCCAGTAGTGTGAACCGCGGGAGAATCCCCTACAATGAGCAGTTCTTC
. | TRBJ2-5 | TRBD2 | TRBV9 | CASSVAAGETQYF | TGTGCCAGCAGCGTAGCAGCGGGGGAGACCCAGTACTTC
. | TRBJ1-5 | . | TRBV19 | CASTQSPRSNQPQHF | TGTGCCAGTACACAATCCCCAAGGAGCAATCAGCCCCAGCATTTT
. | TRBJ2-1 | TRBD2 | TRBV2 | CASTRLAGQPNNEQFF | TGTGCCAGCACTCGACTAGCGGGACAGCCCAACAATGAGCAGTTCTTC
. | TRBJ2-7 | . | TRBV4-3 | CASSPSGDSLYEQYF | TGCGCCAGCAGCCCTTCTGGGGACTCTCTCTACGAGCAGTACTTC
once | TRBJ2-1 | TRBD2 | TRBV10-1 | CASSPGLAGGLLYNEQFF | TGCGCCAGCAGCCCTGGACTAGCGGGAGGATTACTCTACAATGAGCAGTTCTTC
few | TRBJ2-5 | TRBD1 | TRBV14 | CASSRPRRTGMETQYF | TGTGCCAGCAGCCGGCCTCGTAGGACAGGGATGGAGACCCAGTACTTC
. | TRBJ2-2 | . | TRBV5-1 | CASSLGPNTGELFF | TGCGCCAGCAGCTTGGGGCCGAACACCGGGGAGCTGTTTTTT
. | TRBJ1-5 | . | TRBV4-1 | CASSQAHYSNQPQHF | TGCGCCAGCAGCCAAGCCCATTATAGCAATCAGCCCCAGCATTTT
. | TRBJ2-3 | . | TRBV4-2 | CASSQETEPGPTTQYF | TGTGCCAGCAGCCAAGAAACTGAGCCAGGACCTACTACGCAGTATTTT
. | TRBJ1-4 | TRBD1 | TRBV27 | CASSIRTGGRATNEKLFF | TGTGCCAGCAGTATCCGGACAGGGGGGAGGGCAACTAATGAAAAACTGTTTTTT
. | TRBJ2-7 | TRBD1 | TRBV9 | CASSPGGGSYEQYF | TGTGCCAGCAGCCCAGGGGGCGGGTCCTACGAGCAGTACTTC
. | TRBJ2-1 | TRBD2 | TRBV29-1 | CSVHIAGRQFF | TGCAGCGTTCACATAGCGGGGCGGCAGTTCTTC
once | TRBJ1-2 | TRBD1 | TRBV14 | CASSLDRGFPYGYTF | TGTGCCAGCAGCCTAGACAGGGGATTCCCCTATGGCTACACCTTC
. | TRBJ2-7 | . | TRBV5-1 | CASSLEAVRSYEQYF | TGCGCCAGCAGTCTGGAGGCGGTGCGCTCCTACGAGCAGTACTTC
. | TRBJ2-1 | . | TRBV25-1 | CASSERTDSYNEQFF | TGTGCCAGCAGTGAACGGACGGACTCCTACAATGAGCAGTTCTTC
. | TRBJ1-5 | TRBD1 | TRBV27 | CASSFSRQGGNQPQHF | TGTGCCAGCAGTTTCAGTCGACAGGGTGGAAATCAGCCCCAGCATTTT
. | TRBJ2-7 | . | TRBV4-2 | CASSQDGLVDEQYF | TGTGCCAGCAGCCAAGATGGGCTAGTTGACGAGCAGTACTTC
. | TRBJ1-5 | . | TRBV28 | CASWTGNQPQHF | TGTGCCAGCTGGACCGGCAATCAGCCCCAGCATTTT
. | TRBJ2-2 | TRBD2 | TRBV6-1 | CASSEGASGSPGGTGELFF | TGTGCCAGCAGTGAAGGGGCTAGCGGGAGTCCGGGGGGCACCGGGGAGCTGTTTTTT